This TCR beta chain comes out of a study of cytomegalovirus exposure and HLA in healthy donors (dated by TCRdb to about 2017). About the investigation overall: In an earlier analysis of around 540 of the donors, around 300 Gb of sequence data and 95 million to 130 million unique TCR beta sequences from 150 million to 200 million T cells were reported. The study was designed to test whether signatures of past pathogen exposure could be identified by cataloging public T cell receptors. Among the roughly 400 genotyped donors, under 90% belonged to the genetic ancestry cluster associated with self-reported Caucasian donors. The number of typed donors differed by locus: roughly 629-640 for A, B, C, DRB1 and DQB1; some 540 for DQA1; 606 for DPA1; and 400 to 480 for DPB1. To study patterns of TCR occurrence, a later analysis re-analyzed previously published TCR beta repertoires from 666 donors and added high-resolution HLA genotyping. High-throughput TCR immunosequencing, statistical association of individual TCRs with disease status, and machine learning were combined to predict cytomegalovirus infection status. Besides the first cohort of 666 subjects, a separate validation cohort made up of 120 different subjects was used. In an earlier analysis of 500 to 650 of the donors, high-throughput TCR beta sequencing was used to judge whether each TCR beta V gene segment behaved as functional or pseudogenic. Among 300 to 500 genotyped donors of the cohort, an average of approximately 200,000 unique TCR beta nucleotide sequences was sequenced per donor, of which roughly 17% were non-productive. Using immunosequencing, the study profiled T cell repertoires from approximately 700 subjects and related those repertoires to cytomegalovirus serostatus. A later genetic analysis used genome-wide SNP genotypes for about 60% of the roughly 700 donors, treating that subset as a discovery cohort. All discovery cohort repertoires had been generated using a single sequencing platform. Approximately 310 gigabases of sequencing data and 91 million or so unique TCR sequences made up an early release that covered 500 to 650 HLA-typed donors. Donor age, sex, ethnicity and CMV serostatus were collected together with the repertoire data. Class I and class II HLA loci were covered by the typing at four-digit resolution. Rather than using new phenotypic data, the later analysis identified candidate immune exposures from TCR beta sequences and from how often those sequences occurred across donors. Four to six DR-DQ haplotypes were handled as single units for association and clustering, since linkage in the cohort was strong.

In total, fewer than 750 healthy bone marrow donors made up the cohort. At the time of sampling, all cohort members were nominally healthy, though unrecorded immune exposures were likely present. The donor tested CMV seronegative and was one of the 352 seronegative cohort members. Every donor gave a peripheral blood sample, and the peripheral blood mononuclear cells from that sample were used for TCR beta sequencing. Genomic DNA was extracted from the blood cell samples with the Qiagen DNeasy Blood Extraction Kit. With regard to this clone: Its antigen has not been determined. No much larger clone exists at a distance of one base, and base qualities are not known.

On the study overall, not on this receptor specifically: This cohort had only TCR beta chains sequenced, and the lack of alpha or paired-chain data limited which features could be detected. For the cohort, immune exposure information was limited to CMV serostatus. A later analysis found that most CMV-associated TCR beta chains appeared HLA-restricted, with HLA associations seemingly driven largely by CMV exposure. In a later genetic analysis, fewer N-insertions in productive TCRs were reported among donors in an Asian-associated ancestry cluster than the approximately 630-donor mean. In an earlier analysis of some 500 of the donors, most TCR beta V segments appeared in productive rearrangements about 87% or about 30% of the time, broadly matching IMGT annotations. In both the original and validation cohorts, the classifier was reported to diagnose cytomegalovirus status with high specificity and sensitivity. Presence/absence analyses assumed roughly uniform sequencing depth across donors, an assumption that may not hold. Some IMGT-functional V segments, including TRBV6-2 and TRBV6-3, could not be distinguished by the 87-base-pair reads and were therefore excluded. In a later genetic analysis, a missense DCLRE1C variant was associated with V-gene and J-gene trimming of TCR beta chains, and the association was replicated in an independent cohort. Linkage disequilibrium might explain the correlated functional status among segregating V segments, but an unknown experimental factor could not be excluded. According to a later analysis, parvovirus B19, influenza, CMV and Epstein-Barr virus appeared linked to several top co-occurrence clusters. Because HLA typing was missing for some donors at each locus, association tests included only the typed subset. Strong co-occurrence of HLA alleles, especially DR and DQ, made assigning TCR associations to individual alleles difficult. While some public TCRs were present in many individuals, most TCR sequences turned up only very rarely across donors. Compared with equally common non-associated chains, HLA-associated TCR beta chains in a later analysis were more clonally expanded and had lower generation probabilities. In vitro tests confirmed that a few of the cytomegalovirus-associated TCR beta chains recognize cytomegalovirus antigens. The authors suggested that the approach could potentially be extended to other disease states and immunological phenotypes. A group of highly shared sequence variants was considered likely to be a technical artifact of the sequencing pipeline. A total of 164 TCR beta chains were listed by the study as associated with cytomegalovirus. At a false discovery rate of 0.05, a later analysis linked around 17,000 TCR beta sequences to specific HLA alleles. Over 15 rarely observed V segments, including chromosome 9 orphons, were excluded from the earlier analysis of almost 600 of the donors because counts were too low. A further reported finding was that TCR beta sequences accurately predicted the HLA-A and HLA-B alleles for most subjects in the first cohort. According to a later analysis, TCR association rates differed among HLA loci, with DRB1 alleles showing the most associated TCRs and HLA-C alleles showing the fewest.

Library preparation was by the immunoSEQ multiplex PCR assay. The multiplex PCR relied on a mix of 60 forward primers for TCR Vbeta segments and 13 reverse primers for TCR Jbeta segments. The CDR3 region of rearranged TCR beta genes was amplified from genomic DNA with a multiplex PCR assay. Amplified TCR beta libraries were sequenced as 87-base-pair reads on the Illumina HiSeq System. In the original analysis: In a later analysis, tens of millions of unique TCR beta chains were counted across the 500 to 700 repertoires, and about 9.9 million of these chains were shared by at least two donors. A nearest-neighbor algorithm error-corrected the raw reads and collapsed the reads into unique sequences, merging closely related sequences to remove PCR and sequencing errors. To assign V, D and J gene segments, CDR3 sequences were aligned to IMGT reference sequences. For a sequence to be retained, a match of at least six nucleotides to both a V gene segment and a J gene segment was required. Rearrangements were called productive when the CDR3 lacked stop codons and stayed in frame with V and J; all others were non-productive. Following IMGT convention, CDR3 was defined as the stretch from the second conserved V-encoded cysteine to the conserved J-encoded phenylalanine. The earlier analysis of 587 of the donors excluded sequences that lacked an unambiguous match to a single V gene segment. In an earlier analysis of almost 600 of the donors, a V segment was called functional when productive rearrangements were above 56.7%, and segregating when the standard deviation between donors exceeded 5%. A statistical classification framework was built to diagnose cytomegalovirus status from the catalog of TCR beta chain sequences. A later analysis assigned V and J genes by comparing TCR nucleotide sequences with IMGT/GENE-DB human TR gene sequences. A later analysis assigned CDR3 sequences and most-parsimonious VDJ recombination scenarios with the TCRdist pipeline. In a later analysis, each TCR beta chain was defined by its CDR3 amino acid sequence together with its V-gene family, and reads without a unique V-gene family were excluded. In a later analysis, around 600 highly shared, low-generation-probability nucleotide sequences were removed to address suspected cross-contamination and a sequencing artifact. In a later analysis, a clonal expansion index for each public chain was calculated from normalized within-repertoire ranks of inferred template counts. A later analysis computed generation probabilities with a VDJ recombination model fitted to out-of-frame rearrangements, and checked the results against IGoR. Hypergeometric tests were used in a later analysis to score TCR-TCR, TCR-HLA and TCR-CMV co-occurrence, with a repertoire-size bias correction applied to the TCR pairs. To estimate false discovery rates, a later analysis permuted the HLA or CMV assignments 20 times. A later analysis grouped co-occurring TCRs with DBSCAN, adding TCRdist sequence similarity when clustering within HLA-allele-positive subsets. Repertoires with fewer than 30,000 or more than 120,000 public chains, plus five repertoires with anomalous nucleotide sharing, were excluded from co-occurrence clustering. Here the immuneACCESS table is served through TCRdb, limited to in-frame sequences with V and J called. Missing clones are a known gap in these copies; in checked studies unresolved V genes cover under half, and the rest lacks a known reason. V and J calls and clone size are those listed in that table; D and trimming were worked out from the DNA. The sample records around 120,000 clones, 75% to 85% of which are singletons. The ten largest clonotypes hold 2.5% of the sample.

The CDR3 runs 13 amino acids, cysteine and phenylalanine included. CDR3 DNA is the only sequence kept; it has 39 bases, read in frame from the first base. Trimming removed 1 base from V and 7 bases from J, leaving 11 bases between the germline ends. CDR1 GTSNPN and CDR2 SVGIG are derived from the germline V gene (reference sequence). This receptor was identified in a man under 40 in good health and CMV-seronegative. The sequencing sample was made of PBMCs. The V and J genes are TRBV30 and TRBJ1-5; matching of 5 bases hints at TRBD1 as the D gene. The CDR3 is CAWSEDSEQPQHF. The DNA is TGTGCCTGGAGTGAAGACAGTGAACAGCCCCAGCATTTT.